One and the same sample provided the 22 T cell receptor beta chains below, sequenced in a study of cytomegalovirus exposure and HLA in healthy donors. Assay: immunoSEQ multiplex PCR; the TCRdb copy retains only in-frame clones and omits some. Of 150,000 to 200,000 clones in the sample, approximately 84% are singletons; the top ten hold 2.5% to 3%. Sequences were obtained from PBMCs. These receptors originate from a woman aged 18-29 years in good health and CMV-seropositive.

A single count supports this clone. The chain uses TRBV6-5 and TRBJ2-7, with D unresolved. The V end was cut by 2 bases, the J end by 2 bases, with 10 bases between. CDR3 length equals 14 residues. Germline V lookup: CDR1 MNHEY, CDR2 SVGAGI. The CDR3 region is CASSYDVETYEQYF. CDR3 nucleotides: TGTGCCAGCAGTTACGACGTGGAGACCTACGAGCAGTACTTC.

The genes are TRBV6-1 and TRBJ1-1, with D unclear. The CDR3 covers 13 residues. Per the germline V gene, CDR1 is MNHNS and CDR2 is SASEGT. Trimming stripped 6 bases from V and 4 bases from J, with 12 bases between. The CDR3 DNA follows: TGTGCCAGCAGAATAGGGAGGTCCACTGAAGCTTTCTTT. This translates into CASRIGRSTEAFF.

The gene calls are TRBV27 and TRBJ1-6; 9 bases are a match to TRBD1. This CDR3 is 15 amino acids long. Germline CDR1 and CDR2: MNHEY and SMNVEV (reference sequence). V shed 2 bases and J 6 bases; nucleotides not matched to a gene: 2. The CDR3 protein is CASSLLGQGNSPLHF. The CDR3 DNA follows: TGTGCCAGCAGTTTACTGGGACAGGGTAATTCACCCCTCCACTTT.

The V call is TRBV4-3, the J call TRBJ1-2, with D perhaps TRBD1 (5 bases). The CDR3 sequence is 15 residues long. V lost 1 base and J 6 bases, leaving 15 bases between the germline ends. Looked up from germline, CDR1 is LGHNA and CDR2 is YSLEER. In nucleotides, the CDR3 is TGCGCCAGCAGCCAAGGCCTGGCTGGGGCACATGGCTACACCTTC. Amino acids: CASSQGLAGAHGYTF.

This chain connects TRBV6-5 to TRBJ1-2; the match to TRBD1 covers 8 bases. The CDR3 consists of 13 residues. Germline assignment: CDR1 MNHEY and CDR2 SVGAGI. After removal of 0 bases from V and 8 bases from J, the junction contained 2 bases not matched to a gene. CDR3 in amino acids: CASSYSTGVGYTF. In DNA, the CDR3 is TGTGCCAGCAGTTACTCGACAGGGGTCGGCTACACCTTC.

The DNA of the CDR3 is TGTGCCAGCAGCTCGACCGGGACAGCCTACGAGCAGTACTTC. Translating gives CASSSTGTAYEQYF. The chain joins TRBV14 to TRBJ2-7; TRBD1 aligns across 7 bases. CDR1 and CDR2 from the germline V gene are SGHDN and FVKESK. V was clipped by 5 bases and J by 2 bases; unmatched bases: 6. The CDR3 spans 14 residues.

The rearrangement uses TRBV9 and TRBJ1-1; the D gene is possibly TRBD1 (5 bases). This CDR3 comprises 14 residues. Trimming removed 4 bases from V and 8 bases from J, with 18 bases in between. Per germline, CDR1 SGDLS and CDR2 YYNGEE. As DNA, the CDR3 is TGTGCCAGCAGCAGTAGTGGCGGGGCGCGGGAAGCTTTCTTT. Protein: CASSSSGGAREAFF.

This clone was counted between two and nine times. The V call is TRBV5-4, the J call TRBJ1-6; 7 positions match TRBD1. The V and J ends lost 5 bases and 4 bases, in that order; junction bases with no gene match: 6. The CDR3 is 15 residues long. The germline V gene encodes CDR1 SGHNT and CDR2 YYREEE (reference sequence). Here the CDR3 reads CASRNGGQYNSPLHF. The CDR3 region has the DNA TGTGCCAGCAGGAACGGGGGACAGTATAATTCACCCCTCCACTTT.

The chain links TRBV25-1 to TRBJ1-6; a weak D match, TRBD1 (6 bases). Between the trimmed V and J ends, which lost 6 bases and 4 bases, there was a span of 7 bases. Germline V gives CDR1 MGHDK, CDR2 SYGVNS. The CDR3 is 13 amino acids. Here the CDR3 reads CASRGQYNSPLHF. DNA of the CDR3: TGTGCCAGCAGAGGACAGTATAATTCACCCCTCCACTTT.

The J gene is TRBJ1-6, the V gene TRBV9; possibly TRBD1 for D (6 bases). There are 16 residues in the CDR3. With 4 bases removed from V and 6 bases from J, the gap between germline ends came to 17 bases. The germline V gene encodes CDR1 SGDLS and CDR2 YYNGEE. CDR3 sequence: CASSPRQQGFNSPLHF. The CDR3 DNA follows: TGTGCCAGCAGCCCCCGGCAACAGGGTTTTAATTCACCCCTCCACTTT.

This chain connects TRBV7-6 to TRBJ2-3; 10 positions agree with TRBD1. Germline V gene lookup returns CDR1 SGHVS and CDR2 FNYEAQ. V gave up 4 bases and J gave up 2 bases; unmatched junction bases: 3. CDR3 length equals 15 residues. The CDR3 is CASSSGQGDTDTQYF. The CDR3 coding sequence is TGTGCCAGCAGCTCTGGACAGGGGGACACAGATACGCAGTATTTT.

To note about this clone: The same CDR3 arises from other DNA sequences in this sample as well. The chain is built from TRBV4-1 and TRBJ1-1; no reliable D call. Looked up from germline, CDR1 is MGHRA and CDR2 is YSYEKL. Trimming cost V 1 base and J 5 bases, with 5 bases left between them. The CDR3 contains 12 residues. The CDR3, as DNA: TGCGCCAGCAGCCAAGGGGCAACTGAAGCTTTCTTT. Translated, it gives CASSQGATEAFF.

This clone turned up a few times. CDR3 loop: CASSLAGDGYTF. The CDR3 DNA reads TGCGCCAGCAGCTTGGCAGGGGATGGCTACACCTTC. This sequence joins TRBV5-1 and TRBJ1-2; D is possibly TRBD1 (6 bases). This CDR3 has 12 amino acids. The germline V gene encodes CDR1 SGHRS and CDR2 YFSETQ. V gave up 0 bases and J gave up 6 bases, with 6 bases separating them.

As for this clone: Sequence at one end of the junction differs from germline and may be a read error. This sequence joins TRBV19 and TRBJ1-2; tentative D call: TRBD1 (6 bases). This CDR3 has 15 amino acids. Germline CDR1 LNHDA, CDR2 SQIVND (reference sequence). This CDR3 is CASSLETGLNYGYTF. In DNA, the CDR3 is TGTGCCAGTAGTCTAGAGACAGGATTGAACTATGGCTACACCTTC. The variable domain in full, completed from reference TRBV19 and TRBJ1-2, reads DGGITQSPKYLFRKEGQNVTLSCEQNLNHDAMYWYRQDPGQGLRLIYYSQIVNDFQKGDIAEGYSVSREKKESFPLTVTSAQKNPTAFYLCASSLETGLNYGYTFGSGTRLTVV.

The chain recombines TRBV6-5 with TRBJ2-7; TRBD1 agrees at 9 bases. In germline, CDR1 is MNHEY, CDR2 SVGAGI. The CDR3 extends over 13 amino acids. J gave up 5 bases and V 5 bases, and 4 bases lay outside the gene matches. The CDR3 coding sequence is TGTGCCAGCAGTAGGGACAGGGTCCACGAGCAGTACTTC. It translates to CASSRDRVHEQYF.

V usage is TRBV19 and J usage is TRBJ1-2, with D hard to call. Germline V gene sequence: CDR1 LNHDA, CDR2 SQIVND (reference sequence). The CDR3 sequence is 12 residues long. Trimming took off 4 bases at V and 7 bases at J, with 10 bases between the two ends. CDR3 region: CASSSSGPGYTF. The CDR3 DNA sequence: TGTGCCAGTAGTAGTTCTGGCCCTGGCTACACCTTC.

Here the CDR3 reads CASSTNPAGGQPQHF. CDR3 bases: TGTGCCAGCAGTACTAACCCCGCGGGGGGTCAGCCCCAGCATTTT. The chain couples TRBV27 to TRBJ1-5; tentative D call: TRBD1 (5 bases). Between the trimmed V and J ends, which lost 5 bases and 6 bases, there was a span of 17 bases. The germline CDR1 and CDR2 sequences are MNHEY and SMNVEV (reference sequence). The CDR3 consists of 15 residues.

This clone has just a few counts. The chain has TRBV25-1 and TRBJ2-5; 9 bases match TRBD1. With 6 bases clipped from V and 5 bases from J, the junction kept 10 bases outside the gene matches. The germline V gene encodes CDR1 MGHDK and CDR2 SYGVNS. The CDR3 length is 15 residues. This chain's CDR3 is CASSYAGQGGETQYF. In nucleotides, the CDR3 is TGTGCCAGCAGCTACGCGGGACAGGGTGGGGAGACCCAGTACTTC.

The chain combines TRBV5-1 with TRBJ2-1; D is unclear. V was clipped by 2 bases and J by 0 bases, with 9 bases between them. This CDR3 comprises 15 residues. Germline V gene sequence: CDR1 SGHRS, CDR2 YFSETQ. DNA for the CDR3: TGCGCCAGCAGCTTTTCGCTAAACTCCTACAATGAGCAGTTCTTC. Its translation is CASSFSLNSYNEQFF.

The chain combines TRBV4-3 with TRBJ1-2, with TRBD1 matching 8 bases. The CDR3 is 18 residues long. Trimming removed 2 bases from V and 4 bases from J; junction bases left unmatched: 15. Germline V gene data show CDR1 as LGHNA and CDR2 as YSLEER. This chain's CDR3 is CASSQLRDRYVRSYGYTF. The CDR3 nucleotides read TGCGCCAGCAGCCAACTTAGGGACAGGTACGTCAGGAGCTATGGCTACACCTTC.

This CDR3 reads CASSQPGQAYSPLHF. The CDR3 DNA reads as TGTGCCAGCAGCCAGCCGGGACAGGCTTATTCACCCCTCCACTTT. The rearrangement links TRBV4-2 to TRBJ1-6; 8 bases align to TRBD1. This CDR3 is built from 15 residues. V trimming: 3 bases; J trimming: 8 bases; junction bases outside the gene matches: 6. Germline V gives CDR1 LGHNA, CDR2 YNFKEQ.

The genes are TRBV4-1 and TRBJ2-1; 7 positions agree with TRBD1. This CDR3 has 16 residues. V lost 6 bases to trimming and J lost 8 bases; unmatched junction nucleotides: 16. Germline V gene sequence: CDR1 MGHRA, CDR2 YSYEKL. The CDR3 reads CASSSDRDSGIYEQFF. The CDR3 nucleotides read TGCGCCAGCAGTTCGGACCGGGACAGCGGTATTTATGAGCAGTTCTTC.